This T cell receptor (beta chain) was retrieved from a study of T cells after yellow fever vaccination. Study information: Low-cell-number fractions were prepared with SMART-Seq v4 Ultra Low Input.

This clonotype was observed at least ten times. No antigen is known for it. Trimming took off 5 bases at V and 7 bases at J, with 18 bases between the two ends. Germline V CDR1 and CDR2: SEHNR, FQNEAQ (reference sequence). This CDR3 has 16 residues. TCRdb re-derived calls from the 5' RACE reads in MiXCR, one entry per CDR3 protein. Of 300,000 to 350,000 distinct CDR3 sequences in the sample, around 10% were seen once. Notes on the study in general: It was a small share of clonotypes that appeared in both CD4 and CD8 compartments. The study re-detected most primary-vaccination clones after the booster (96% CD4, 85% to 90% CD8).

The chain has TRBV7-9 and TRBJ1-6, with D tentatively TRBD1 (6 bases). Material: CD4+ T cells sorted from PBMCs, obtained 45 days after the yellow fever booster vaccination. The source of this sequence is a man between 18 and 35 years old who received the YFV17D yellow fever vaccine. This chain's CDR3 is CASSPRETGENSPLHF. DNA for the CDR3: TGTGCCAGCAGCCCCCGCGAGACAGGAGAGAATTCACCCCTCCACTTT.